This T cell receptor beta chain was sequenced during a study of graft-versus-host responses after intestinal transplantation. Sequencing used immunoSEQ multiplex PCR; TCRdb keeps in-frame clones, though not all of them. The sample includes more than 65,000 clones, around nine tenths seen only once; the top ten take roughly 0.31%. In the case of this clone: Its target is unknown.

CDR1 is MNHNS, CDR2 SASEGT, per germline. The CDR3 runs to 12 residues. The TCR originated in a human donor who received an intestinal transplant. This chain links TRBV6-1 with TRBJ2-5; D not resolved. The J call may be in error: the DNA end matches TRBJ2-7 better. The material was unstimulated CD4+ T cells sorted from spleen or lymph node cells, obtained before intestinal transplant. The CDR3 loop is CASTAVSYEQYF. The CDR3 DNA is TGTGCCAGCACGGCGGTCTCCTACGAGCAGTACTTC.